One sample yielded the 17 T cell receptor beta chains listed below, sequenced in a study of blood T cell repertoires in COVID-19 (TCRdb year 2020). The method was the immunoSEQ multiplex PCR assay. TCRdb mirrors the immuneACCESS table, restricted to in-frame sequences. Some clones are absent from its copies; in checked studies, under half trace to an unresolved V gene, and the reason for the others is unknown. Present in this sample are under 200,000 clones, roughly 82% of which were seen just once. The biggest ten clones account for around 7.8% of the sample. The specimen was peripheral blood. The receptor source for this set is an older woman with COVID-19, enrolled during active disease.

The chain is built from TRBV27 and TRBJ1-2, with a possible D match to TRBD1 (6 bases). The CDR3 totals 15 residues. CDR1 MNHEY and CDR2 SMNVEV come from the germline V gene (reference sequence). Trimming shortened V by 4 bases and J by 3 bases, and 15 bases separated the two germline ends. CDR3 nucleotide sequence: TGTGCCAGCAGTTCACAGGGTTTTGCGGACTATGGCTACACCTTC. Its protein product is CASSSQGFADYGYTF.

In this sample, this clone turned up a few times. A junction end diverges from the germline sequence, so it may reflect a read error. CDR3 loop: CASSLGVGGTDTQYF. The CDR3 region has the DNA TGTGCCAGCAGCTTGGGGGTAGGGGGCACCGATACGCAGTATTTT. The chain couples TRBV5-8 to TRBJ2-3, with 7 nucleotides matching TRBD1. CDR1 SGHTS and CDR2 YDEGEE come from the germline V gene. This CDR3 spans 15 amino acids.

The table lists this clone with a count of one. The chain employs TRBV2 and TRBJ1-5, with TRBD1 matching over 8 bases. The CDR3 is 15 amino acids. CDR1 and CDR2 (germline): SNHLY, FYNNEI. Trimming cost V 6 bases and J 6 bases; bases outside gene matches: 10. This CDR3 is CASRDRVMGGQPQHF. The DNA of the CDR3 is TGTGCCAGCAGGGACAGGGTAATGGGAGGTCAGCCCCAGCATTTT. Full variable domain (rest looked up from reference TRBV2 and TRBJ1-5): EPEVTQTPSHQVTQMGQEVILRCVPISNHLYFYWYRQILGQKVEFLVSFYNNEISEKSEIFDDQFSVERPDGSNFTLKIRSTKLEDSAMYFCASRDRVMGGQPQHFGDGTRLSIL.

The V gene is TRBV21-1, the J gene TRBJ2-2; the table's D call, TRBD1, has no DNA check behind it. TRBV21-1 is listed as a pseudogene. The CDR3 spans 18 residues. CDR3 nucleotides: TGTGCCAGCAGCAAAGATCCCTTCAGGGGGACGAACACCGGGGAGCTGTTTTTT. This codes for CASSKDPFRGTNTGELFF.

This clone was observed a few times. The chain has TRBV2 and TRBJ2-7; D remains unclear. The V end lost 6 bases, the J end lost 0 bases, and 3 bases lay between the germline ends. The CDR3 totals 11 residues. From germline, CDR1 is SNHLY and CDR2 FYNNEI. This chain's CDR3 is CASRSSYEQYF. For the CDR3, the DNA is TGTGCCAGCAGGAGCTCCTACGAGCAGTACTTC.

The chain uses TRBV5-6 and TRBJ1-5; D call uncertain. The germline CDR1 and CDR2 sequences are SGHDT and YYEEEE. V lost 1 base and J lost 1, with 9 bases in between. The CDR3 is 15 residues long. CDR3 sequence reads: CASSLRQASNQPQHF. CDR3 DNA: TGTGCCAGCAGCTTGAGGCAGGCCAGCAATCAGCCCCAGCATTTT.

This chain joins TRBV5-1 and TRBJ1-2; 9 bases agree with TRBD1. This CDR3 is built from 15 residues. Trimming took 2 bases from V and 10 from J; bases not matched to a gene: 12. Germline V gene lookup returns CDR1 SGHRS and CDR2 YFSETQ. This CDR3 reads CASSLQGAIVSIYTF. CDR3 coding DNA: TGCGCCAGCAGCTTACAGGGGGCGATTGTTTCTATCTACACCTTC.

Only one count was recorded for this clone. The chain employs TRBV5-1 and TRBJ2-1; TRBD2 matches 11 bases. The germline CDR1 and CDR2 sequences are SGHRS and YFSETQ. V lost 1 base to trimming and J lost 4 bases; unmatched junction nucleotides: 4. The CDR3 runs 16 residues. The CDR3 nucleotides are TGCGCCAGCAGCTTGTCCCTAGCGGGGGGATACAATGAGCAGTTCTTC. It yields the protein CASSLSLAGGYNEQFF.

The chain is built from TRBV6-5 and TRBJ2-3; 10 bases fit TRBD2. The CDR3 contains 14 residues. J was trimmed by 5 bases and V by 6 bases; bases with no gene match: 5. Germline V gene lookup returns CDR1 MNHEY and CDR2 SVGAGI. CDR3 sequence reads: CASSLLAGKDTQYF. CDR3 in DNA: TGTGCCAGCAGCCTACTAGCGGGAAAAGATACGCAGTATTTT.

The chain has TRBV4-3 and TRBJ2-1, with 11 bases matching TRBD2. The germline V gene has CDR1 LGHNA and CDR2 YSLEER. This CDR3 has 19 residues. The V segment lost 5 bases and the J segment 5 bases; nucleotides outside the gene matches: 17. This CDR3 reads CASSLAWGGRLAGHNEQFF. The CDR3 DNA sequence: TGCGCCAGCAGCTTAGCATGGGGCGGTCGACTAGCGGGGCACAATGAGCAGTTCTTC.

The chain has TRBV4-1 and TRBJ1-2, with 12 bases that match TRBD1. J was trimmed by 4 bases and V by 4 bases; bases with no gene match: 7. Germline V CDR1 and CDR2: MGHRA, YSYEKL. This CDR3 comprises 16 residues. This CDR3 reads CASSLGTGGAGYGYTF. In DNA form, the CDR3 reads TGCGCCAGCAGCCTCGGGACAGGGGGCGCGGGCTATGGCTACACCTTC.

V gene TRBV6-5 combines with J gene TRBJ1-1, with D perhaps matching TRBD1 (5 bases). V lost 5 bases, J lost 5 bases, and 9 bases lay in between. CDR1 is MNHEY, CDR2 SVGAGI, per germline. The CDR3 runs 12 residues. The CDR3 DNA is TGTGCCAGCAGTCCCCAGGGTACTGAAGCTTTCTTT. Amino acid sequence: CASSPQGTEAFF.

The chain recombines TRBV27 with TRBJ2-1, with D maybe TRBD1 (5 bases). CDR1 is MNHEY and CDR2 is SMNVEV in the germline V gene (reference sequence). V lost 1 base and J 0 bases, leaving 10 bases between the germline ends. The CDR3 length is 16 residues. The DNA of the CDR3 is TGTGCCAGCAGTTTATTAGGGGTAGGCTCCTACAATGAGCAGTTCTTC. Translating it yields CASSLLGVGSYNEQFF.

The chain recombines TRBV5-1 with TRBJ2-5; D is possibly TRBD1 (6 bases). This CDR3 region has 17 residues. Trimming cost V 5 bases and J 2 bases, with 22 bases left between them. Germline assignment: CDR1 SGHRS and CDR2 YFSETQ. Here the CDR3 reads CASRRMVGLTGQETQYF. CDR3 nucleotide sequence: TGCGCCAGCAGGAGGATGGTGGGCTTGACAGGACAAGAGACCCAGTACTTC.

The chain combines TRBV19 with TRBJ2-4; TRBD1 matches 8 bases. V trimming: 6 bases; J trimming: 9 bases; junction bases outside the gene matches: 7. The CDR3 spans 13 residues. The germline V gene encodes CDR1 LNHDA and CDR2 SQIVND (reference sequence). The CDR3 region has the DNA TGTGCCAGTAGCGACAGGGGAGCTGGCATTCAGTACTTC. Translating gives CASSDRGAGIQYF.

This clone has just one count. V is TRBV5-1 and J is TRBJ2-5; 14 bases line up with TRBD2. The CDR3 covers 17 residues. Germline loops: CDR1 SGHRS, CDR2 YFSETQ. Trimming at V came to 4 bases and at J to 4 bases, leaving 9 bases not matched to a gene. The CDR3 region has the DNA TGCGCCAGCAGCCCCGGACTAGCGGGGGGCTGGGGAGAGACCCAGTACTTC. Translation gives CASSPGLAGGWGETQYF.

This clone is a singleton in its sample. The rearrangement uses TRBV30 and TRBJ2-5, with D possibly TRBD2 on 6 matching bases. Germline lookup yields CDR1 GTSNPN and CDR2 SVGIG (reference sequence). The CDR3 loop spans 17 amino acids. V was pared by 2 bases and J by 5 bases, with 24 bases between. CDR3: CAWSLRLSGLKVETQYF. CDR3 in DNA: TGTGCCTGGAGTCTCCGGCTTAGCGGACTAAAGGTCGAGACCCAGTACTTC.